These 26 T cell receptor beta chains originate from one sample sequenced in a study of T cell responses to AZD1222 COVID-19 vaccine. Some clones are missing from TCRdb's copy, which holds only in-frame ones; the method was immunoSEQ multiplex PCR. This sample has 60,000 to 75,000 clones, with around 84% found just once. This material consisted of peripheral blood, taken on day 0 of AZD1222 vaccination. Receptors originate from an adult in good health.

This clone was found a few times. V usage is TRBV2 and J usage is TRBJ2-6, with a tentative D call TRBD2 (6 bases). This CDR3 comprises 16 residues. V was clipped by 6 bases and J by 2 bases, with 14 bases between them. Looked up from germline, CDR1 is SNHLY and CDR2 is FYNNEI. DNA for the CDR3: TGTGCCAGCAGGGGGGGTACGACGGCTGGGGCCAACGTCCTGACTTTC. Its protein product is CASRGGTTAGANVLTF.

The V call is TRBV6-5, the J call TRBJ2-7, with TRBD2 identical over 8 bases. The CDR3 runs 15 residues. Germline V gene sequence: CDR1 MNHEY, CDR2 SVGAGI. V lost 5 bases, J lost 2 bases, and 8 bases stayed unmatched. CDR3 nucleotides: TGTGCCAGCAGTCCCACTAGCGGATTCACCTACGAGCAGTACGTC. It yields the protein CASSPTSGFTYEQYV.

The gene calls are TRBV30 and TRBJ1-2; the D is unclear. Trimming shortened V by 4 bases and J by 4 bases, and 19 bases separated the two germline ends. This CDR3 spans 15 amino acids. The germline V gene has CDR1 GTSNPN and CDR2 SVGIG (reference sequence). CDR3 in amino acids: CAWNGGNNLSYGYTF. The CDR3 region has the DNA TGTGCCTGGAATGGAGGGAATAATCTGTCCTATGGCTACACCTTC.

Only one count was recorded for this clone. The chain is built from TRBV5-1 and TRBJ1-4, with 7 bases that match TRBD1. The CDR3 has 14 amino acids. Germline V gene lookup returns CDR1 SGHRS and CDR2 YFSETQ. V trimming: 4 bases; J trimming: 8 bases; junction bases outside the gene matches: 8. CDR3 DNA: TGCGCCAGCAGCGTGGGACAGAGGGGGGAAAAACTGTTTTTT. It encodes CASSVGQRGEKLFF.

The V and J genes are TRBV5-1 and TRBJ2-7; TRBD1 matches at 11 bases. Germline V gene lookup returns CDR1 SGHRS and CDR2 YFSETQ. J was trimmed by 6 bases and V by 2 bases; bases with no gene match: 4. The CDR3 has 14 residues. As DNA, the CDR3 is TGCGCCAGCAGCTTTTGGACAGGGGGCAGCGAGCAGTACTTC. Its translation: CASSFWTGGSEQYF.

The chain uses TRBV24-1 and TRBJ2-5; D might be TRBD1 or TRBD2, each matching 5 bases. Germline values: CDR1 KGHDR, CDR2 SFDVKD. This CDR3 comprises 15 residues. The V end lost 5 bases, the J end lost 2 bases, and 14 bases lay between the germline ends. The CDR3 protein is CATSGGIGKQETQYF. CDR3 nucleotides: TGTGCCACCAGTGGGGGGATAGGTAAACAAGAGACCCAGTACTTC.

V gene TRBV19 combines with J gene TRBJ2-3, with 10 bases aligning to TRBD2. The germline V gene has CDR1 LNHDA and CDR2 SQIVND (reference sequence). The CDR3 length is 16 residues. The ends lost 5 bases at V and 2 bases at J; junction bases unmatched: 7. CDR3 DNA sequence: TGTGCCAGTAGTTCCTTGACTAGCGGGTACACAGATACGCAGTATTTT. Protein: CASSSLTSGYTDTQYF.

The rearrangement links TRBV28 to TRBJ1-2, with 12 bases identical to TRBD1. Germline-derived CDR1 and CDR2 are MDHEN and SYDVKM. The CDR3 loop spans 15 amino acids. V lost 6 bases, J lost 4 bases, and 6 bases stayed unmatched. For the CDR3, the DNA is TGTGCCAGCAGACGCGGGACAGGGGGCCTCTATGGCTACACCTTC. As protein: CASRRGTGGLYGYTF.

V usage is TRBV5-1 and J usage is TRBJ1-6; 8 bases align to TRBD1. CDR3 size: 15 residues. CDR1 and CDR2 from the germline V gene are SGHRS and YFSETQ. After removal of 4 bases from V and 5 bases from J, the junction contained 5 bases not matched to a gene. The chain's CDR3 is CASSLKDRDNSPLHF. The CDR3 DNA is TGCGCCAGCAGCCTAAAGGACAGGGATAATTCACCCCTCCACTTT.

This clone was detected only once. The chain has TRBV7-8 and TRBJ2-7; D not certain. Looked up from germline, CDR1 is SGHVS and CDR2 is FQNEAQ. The ends were cut back, 6 bases at V and 2 bases at J, with 17 bases in the middle. This CDR3 is 15 amino acids long. DNA for the CDR3: TGTGCCAGCAGAAGCTCGGACCCGACTCCCTACGAGCAGTACTTC. Translated: CASRSSDPTPYEQYF.

The chain employs TRBV12-5 and TRBJ1-5, with 7 bases that match TRBD1. The CDR3 covers 16 residues. CDR1 is LGHNT and CDR2 is FRNRAP in the germline V gene. Trimming at V came to 0 bases and at J to 7 bases, leaving 9 bases not matched to a gene. The CDR3 is CASGLVIGQEGQPQHF. The CDR3 region has the DNA TGTGCTAGTGGTTTGGTAATCGGACAGGAGGGGCAGCCCCAGCATTTT.

V gene TRBV24-1 combines with J gene TRBJ1-4; TRBD1 aligns across 11 bases. The CDR3 length is 16 residues. V shed 3 bases and J 8 bases; nucleotides not matched to a gene: 7. Germline CDR1 and CDR2: KGHDR and SFDVKD. The CDR3 DNA reads as TGTGCCACCAGTGATGTCGGGACAGGGGGTGGAGAAAAACTGTTTTTT. The encoded protein is CATSDVGTGGGEKLFF.

V usage is TRBV7-8 and J usage is TRBJ1-1; D remains unclear. Germline V gives CDR1 SGHVS, CDR2 FQNEAQ. The CDR3 length is 14 residues. V lost 0 bases, J lost 2 bases, and 7 bases lay in between. The CDR3 bases are TGTGCCAGCAGCTTAGCAGGGTTTAACACTGAAGCTTTCTTT. Protein: CASSLAGFNTEAFF.

The chain employs TRBV5-5 and TRBJ1-3; D unclear. The CDR3 has 15 amino acids. CDR1 and CDR2 (germline): SGHKS, YYEKEE (reference sequence). V gave up 4 bases and J gave up 4 bases, with 15 bases separating them. The chain's CDR3 is CASSPRQAYGNTIYF. For the CDR3, the DNA is TGTGCCAGCAGCCCGAGGCAGGCGTACGGAAACACCATATATTTT.

The chain is built from TRBV2 and TRBJ1-1, with TRBD1 as a possible D gene (6 bases). This CDR3 has 13 residues. Trimming pared 3 bases from V and 8 bases from J, leaving 13 bases between. Per germline, CDR1 SNHLY and CDR2 FYNNEI. In DNA, the CDR3 is TGTGCCAGCAGTGACACCCCAGGGGTGGAAGCTTTCTTT. Translation gives CASSDTPGVEAFF.

The rearrangement joins TRBV5-1 to TRBJ1-1; maybe TRBD1 (6 bases). The CDR3 runs to 16 residues. CDR1 SGHRS and CDR2 YFSETQ come from the germline V gene. Trimming cost V 0 bases and J 6 bases, with 18 bases left between them. CDR3 protein: CASSLATSPGVAEAFF. The CDR3 nucleotides read TGCGCCAGCAGCTTGGCAACTTCCCCAGGGGTGGCTGAAGCTTTCTTT.

This clone was detected once. V is TRBV4-1 and J is TRBJ2-4, with D perhaps TRBD1 (5 bases). The length of the CDR3 is 20 residues. The ends were cut back, 4 bases at V and 0 bases at J, with 25 bases in the middle. CDR1 is MGHRA and CDR2 is YSYEKL in the germline V gene. CDR3 protein: CASSLLLTGVSKLAKNIQYF. The CDR3 nucleotides read TGCGCCAGCAGCCTTTTGTTAACAGGAGTATCTAAACTAGCCAAAAACATTCAGTACTTC.

The chain joins TRBV11-3 to TRBJ2-2, with 7 nucleotides matching TRBD1. Germline lookup yields CDR1 SGHNT and CDR2 YENEEA. The CDR3 is made up of 15 amino acids. Losses at the gene ends were 5 bases for V and 6 bases for J; bases not matched to a gene: 9. Here the CDR3 reads CASSPGTVGPGELFF. The DNA of the CDR3 is TGTGCCAGCAGCCCGGGGACAGTAGGCCCCGGGGAGCTGTTTTTT.

J is TRBJ1-1 and V is TRBV19; TRBD1 aligns across 7 bases. The CDR3 runs 17 residues. Germline-derived CDR1 and CDR2 are LNHDA and SQIVND (reference sequence). After removal of 5 bases from V and 11 bases from J, the junction contained 23 bases not matched to a gene. The chain's CDR3 is CASSYTSTGAEGFWAFF. DNA for the CDR3: TGTGCCAGTAGTTATACTTCTACAGGGGCTGAGGGTTTTTGGGCTTTCTTT. The full variable domain, in which reference TRBV19 and TRBJ1-1 provide the parts outside the CDR3, is DGGITQSPKYLFRKEGQNVTLSCEQNLNHDAMYWYRQDPGQGLRLIYYSQIVNDFQKGDIAEGYSVSREKKESFPLTVTSAQKNPTAFYLCASSYTSTGAEGFWAFFGQGTRLTVV.

The chain is built from TRBV5-6 and TRBJ2-1; 9 bases fit TRBD1. V was pared by 4 bases and J by 5 bases, with 7 bases of the junction left unmatched. Germline V gene lookup returns CDR1 SGHDT and CDR2 YYEEEE. The CDR3 extends over 15 amino acids. CDR3 sequence: CASSAGTGYNNEQFF. The CDR3 bases are TGTGCCAGCAGCGCCGGGACAGGGTATAACAATGAGCAGTTCTTC.

The chain couples TRBV6-5 to TRBJ2-7; D uncertain. This CDR3 is 15 amino acids long. V was pared by 0 bases and J by 0 bases, with 9 bases between. Germline CDR1 reads MNHEY; CDR2 reads SVGAGI. The DNA of the CDR3 is TGTGCCAGCAGTTACTCGCCAGGCCGCTCCTACGAGCAGTACTTC. The encoded protein is CASSYSPGRSYEQYF.

The gene calls are TRBV19 and TRBJ2-1; 9 bases match TRBD2. V shed 0 bases and J 2 bases; nucleotides not matched to a gene: 2. Germline lookup yields CDR1 LNHDA and CDR2 SQIVND (reference sequence). This CDR3 contains 16 residues. The CDR3 spells CASSIETSGTYNEQFF. DNA of the CDR3: TGTGCCAGTAGTATAGAGACTAGCGGTACCTACAATGAGCAGTTCTTC.

The chain carries TRBV13 and TRBJ1-1, with D possibly being TRBD1 (5 bases). Germline V gene sequence: CDR1 PRHDT, CDR2 FYEKMQ (reference sequence). V was trimmed by 0 bases and J by 10 bases, leaving 15 bases between them. CDR3 length: 14 amino acids. In DNA form, the CDR3 reads TGTGCCAGCAGCTTAGGAATCCAGGGAATGGGAGCTTTCTTT. Translated, it gives CASSLGIQGMGAFF.

The rearrangement uses TRBV19 and TRBJ2-5; 9 positions agree with TRBD2. Germline loops: CDR1 LNHDA, CDR2 SQIVND (reference sequence). CDR3 length: 15 residues. With 2 bases clipped from V and 2 bases from J, the junction kept 3 bases outside the gene matches. CDR3 nucleotide sequence: TGTGCCAGTAGTATAATTACTAGCGGGCAAGAGACCCAGTACTTC. Translating it yields CASSIITSGQETQYF.

CDR3 sequence (DNA): TGTGCCAGCAGCTTGCACCACTACGAGCAGTACGTC. This translates into CASSLHHYEQYV. The chain has TRBV21-1 and TRBJ2-7. TRBV21-1 is recorded as a pseudogene. This CDR3 spans 12 amino acids.

The gene calls are TRBV5-1 and TRBJ1-3; TRBD1 agrees at 11 bases. This CDR3 spans 16 amino acids. J gave up 0 bases and V 4 bases, and 3 bases lay outside the gene matches. Germline loops: CDR1 SGHRS, CDR2 YFSETQ. CDR3 sequence reads: CASSPGQGVSGNTIYF. CDR3 DNA sequence: TGCGCCAGCAGCCCGGGACAGGGGGTCTCTGGAAACACCATATATTTT. Drawing the rest from reference TRBV5-1 and TRBJ1-3, the complete variable domain is KAGVTQTPRYLIKTRGQQVTLSCSPISGHRSVSWYQQTPGQGLQFLFEYFSETQRNKGNFPGRFSGRQFSNSRSEMNVSTLELGDSALYLCASSPGQGVSGNTIYFGEGSWLTVV.